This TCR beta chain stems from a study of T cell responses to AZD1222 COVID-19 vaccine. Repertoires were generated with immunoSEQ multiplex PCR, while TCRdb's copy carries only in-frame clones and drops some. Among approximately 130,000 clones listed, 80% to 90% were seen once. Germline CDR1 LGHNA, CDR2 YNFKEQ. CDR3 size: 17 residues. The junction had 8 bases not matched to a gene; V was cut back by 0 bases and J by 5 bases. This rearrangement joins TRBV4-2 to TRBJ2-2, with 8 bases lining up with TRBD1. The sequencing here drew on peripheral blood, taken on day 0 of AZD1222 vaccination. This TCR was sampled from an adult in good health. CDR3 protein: CASSQEPAGGSTGELFF. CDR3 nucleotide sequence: TGTGCCAGCAGCCAAGAACCCGCAGGGGGCTCAACCGGGGAGCTGTTTTTT.